The T cell receptor beta chain under discussion was sequenced for a study of cytotoxic CD8 clonotypes in ibrutinib-treated CLL. Points from the study as a whole: Clonality measured at baseline exceeded age-matched healthy donors, tracking circulating CD8+ T-cell counts. Sustained-remission and progressing patients were not sampled at matched times.

Trimming cost V 5 bases and J 1 base, with 15 bases left between them. The length of the CDR3 is 16 residues. Per the germline V gene, CDR1 is SNHLY and CDR2 is FYNNEI. The repertoire was sequenced with immunoSEQ multiplex PCR; TCRdb's copy has only in-frame clones and lacks some. The sample has approximately 74,000 clones, 80% seen once. Worth noting for this clone: As yet, its antigen is unknown.

The sample consisted of PBMCs, taken at disease progression, from a patient treated with ibrutinib. This sequence originates from a human donor with chronic lymphocytic leukemia. The rearrangement links TRBV2 to TRBJ2-1; TRBD2 might be the D (5 bases). The CDR3 region is CASSPGLAESYNEQFF. In DNA form, the CDR3 reads TGTGCCAGCAGTCCCGGACTCGCGGAATCCTACAATGAGCAGTTCTTC.